The 32 T cell receptor beta chains below come from one sample, sequenced in a study of T cell changes during pregnancy in multiple sclerosis (dated by TCRdb to the late 2010s). Receptors were amplified or captured by the immunoSEQ multiplex PCR assay. The clones in this table, taken by TCRdb from immuneACCESS, are in-frame only. Not every clone is retained; where verified, under half of the shortfall comes from an unresolved V gene, and the cause of the rest is unknown. This sample lists 50,000 to 65,000 clones; less than 95% were detected once. Together, the top ten hold about 7% of the sample. This specimen was peripheral blood, taken in the third trimester of pregnancy. The origin of the receptors is a female donor in good health, enrolled as a control in a pregnancy study.

The rearrangement uses TRBV30 and TRBJ2-5; tentatively, D is TRBD2 (5 bases). CDR1 GTSNPN and CDR2 SVGIG come from the germline V gene (reference sequence). CDR3 size: 14 residues. Deletions cut 1 base from V and 5 bases from J, with 14 bases between. CDR3: CAWSATRRGETQYF. In DNA form, the CDR3 reads TGTGCCTGGAGTGCGACGAGAAGAGGGGAGACCCAGTACTTC.

The chain combines TRBV14 with TRBJ1-4; 8 nucleotides agree with TRBD1. The CDR3 has 19 amino acids. Germline values: CDR1 SGHDN, CDR2 FVKESK. The junction had 13 bases not matched to a gene; V was cut back by 4 bases and J by 0 bases. The CDR3 coding sequence is TGTGCCAGCAGCCTGAGGACAGGGCGTAGAAGCTCAACTAATGAAAAACTGTTTTTT. Translation gives CASSLRTGRRSSTNEKLFF.

The rearrangement links TRBV2 to TRBJ2-6; possible D gene TRBD1, 5 bases. CDR1 and CDR2 (germline): SNHLY, FYNNEI. This CDR3 has 16 amino acids. Between the trimmed V and J ends, which lost 4 bases and 2 bases, there was a span of 12 bases. The CDR3 is CASSVRGFAGANVLTF. Here the CDR3 DNA reads TGTGCCAGCAGTGTTAGGGGTTTTGCTGGGGCCAACGTCCTGACTTTC.

Details on this clone: This specimen includes other DNA sequences encoding the same CDR3. This rearrangement joins TRBV7-2 to TRBJ1-5; TRBD1 agrees at 8 bases. J was trimmed by 1 base and V by 5 bases; bases with no gene match: 4. This CDR3 is built from 15 residues. Looked up from germline, CDR1 is SGHTA and CDR2 is FQGNSA. CDR3 amino acids: CASSLSGGSNQPQHF. CDR3 bases: TGTGCCAGCAGCCTATCAGGGGGCAGCAATCAGCCCCAGCATTTT. Together with reference TRBV7-2 and TRBJ1-5, the CDR3 gives the full variable domain: GAGVSQSPSNKVTEKGKDVELRCDPISGHTALYWYRQSLGQGLEFLIYFQGNSAPDKSGLPSDRFSAERTGGSVSTLTIQRTQQEDSAVYLCASSLSGGSNQPQHFGDGTRLSIL.

This chain uses TRBV19 with TRBJ2-1, with TRBD2 as a possible D gene (6 bases). CDR1 is LNHDA and CDR2 is SQIVND in the germline V gene (reference sequence). V was pared by 5 bases and J by 7 bases, with 15 bases between. The CDR3 spans 14 residues. CDR3 sequence reads: CASSPAGFGNEQFF. DNA for the CDR3: TGTGCCAGTAGTCCCGCGGGGTTTGGGAATGAGCAGTTCTTC.

The V call is TRBV6-5, the J call TRBJ1-1; D is ambiguous. Germline V CDR1 and CDR2: MNHEY, SVGAGI. V was pared by 2 bases and J by 4 bases, with 17 bases between. The CDR3 is made up of 16 amino acids. This chain's CDR3 is CASSYDLRLGGTEAFF. For the CDR3, the DNA is TGTGCCAGCAGTTACGACCTACGTCTGGGAGGCACTGAAGCTTTCTTT.

V usage is TRBV5-3 and J usage is TRBJ1-1, with D unresolved. TRBV5-3 is known as an ORF, though its function is uncertain. The ends were cut back, 4 bases at V and 5 bases at J, with 9 bases in the middle. The CDR3 loop spans 12 amino acids. CDR3 nucleotides: TGTGCCAGAAGCGTCACATGGACTGAAGCTTTCTTT. This gives the protein CARSVTWTEAFF.

The chain is built from TRBV19 and TRBJ1-3; 10 bases align to TRBD1. This CDR3 has 16 amino acids. J gave up 2 bases and V 3 bases, and 4 bases lay outside the gene matches. Germline lookup yields CDR1 LNHDA and CDR2 SQIVND (reference sequence). The CDR3 loop is CASSIGGQGAGNTIYF. CDR3 DNA: TGTGCCAGTAGTATCGGTGGACAGGGGGCTGGAAACACCATATATTTT.

V usage is TRBV27 and J usage is TRBJ2-2, with TRBD2 matching over 7 bases. Per the germline V gene, CDR1 is MNHEY and CDR2 is SMNVEV (reference sequence). This CDR3 region has 15 residues. The trim removed 4 bases at V and 6 bases at J, leaving 8 bases unmatched. The CDR3 protein is CASSYIPRGAGELFF. The DNA of the CDR3 is TGTGCCAGCAGTTACATACCACGGGGGGCCGGGGAGCTGTTTTTT.

V usage is TRBV6-5 and J usage is TRBJ1-1, with D perhaps matching TRBD1 (5 bases). V lost 11 bases to trimming and J lost 4 bases, with 20 bases between them. The germline V gene encodes CDR1 MNHEY and CDR2 SVGAGI. The CDR3 extends over 14 amino acids. The CDR3 is CALGFRDFSTEAFF. The DNA for the CDR3 is TGTGCCCTGGGGTTCCGGGACTTTTCCACTGAAGCTTTCTTT.

This clone showed up just a few times. At one of its ends the junction is not consistent with the germline gene, which may arise from a read error. V usage is TRBV14 and J usage is TRBJ1-1; the D is unclear. CDR3 size: 14 residues. CDR1 SGHDN and CDR2 FVKESK come from the germline V gene. CDR3 sequence (DNA): TGTGCCAGCAGCCAAGAGAGATTGAACGCTGAAGCTTTCTTT. As protein: CASSQERLNAEAFF.

This chain links TRBV4-1 with TRBJ2-2; weak D call: TRBD2 (7 bases). The length of the CDR3 is 17 residues. Trimming shortened V by 2 bases and J by 5 bases, and 18 bases separated the two germline ends. Germline V lookup: CDR1 MGHRA, CDR2 YSYEKL. The CDR3 bases are TGCGCCAGCAGCCAATGGGTAGTGGGGGGGCCTACCGGGGAGCTGTTTTTT. This sequence encodes CASSQWVVGGPTGELFF.

The rearrangement links TRBV6-1 to TRBJ2-7; 11 bases line up with TRBD2. Trimming at V came to 7 bases and at J to 3 bases, leaving 8 bases not matched to a gene. Looked up from germline, CDR1 is MNHNS and CDR2 is SASEGT. This CDR3 is built from 15 residues. CDR3 sequence reads: CASMGTSGTFYEQYF. The CDR3 DNA reads as TGTGCCAGCATGGGGACTAGCGGTACTTTCTACGAGCAGTACTTC.

The chain links TRBV9 to TRBJ1-1, with TRBD1 identical over 10 bases. The CDR3 sequence is 15 residues long. The germline gives CDR1 SGDLS, CDR2 YYNGEE. Unmatched junction bases numbered 4, after V lost 4 bases and J lost 1 base. CDR3 nucleotide sequence: TGTGCCAGCAGCAAAGGACAGGGGGGGAACACTGAAGCTTTCTTT. It specifies CASSKGQGGNTEAFF.

The rearrangement uses TRBV27 and TRBJ2-7; 9 bases line up with TRBD1. After removal of 10 bases from V and 2 bases from J, the junction contained 12 bases not matched to a gene. The CDR3 covers 15 residues. Germline V gene lookup returns CDR1 MNHEY and CDR2 SMNVEV (reference sequence). Here the CDR3 reads CATRIQTGGPYEQYF. CDR3 in DNA: TGTGCCACCAGGATACAAACAGGGGGCCCCTACGAGCAGTACTTC.

The genes are TRBV18 and TRBJ2-2, with 9 bases that match TRBD1. Germline CDR1 KGHSH, CDR2 LQKENI. The CDR3 consists of 15 residues. The junction had 2 bases not matched to a gene; V was cut back by 2 bases and J by 4 bases. CDR3 sequence: CASSPVTGGTGELFF. Here the CDR3 DNA reads TGTGCCAGCTCACCAGTGACAGGGGGCACCGGGGAGCTGTTTTTT. The full variable domain, with the rest looked up from reference TRBV18 and TRBJ2-2, is NAGVMQNPRHLVRRRGQEARLRCSPMKGHSHVYWYRQLPEEGLKFMVYLQKENIIDESGMPKERFSAEFPKEGPSILRIQQVVRGDSAAYFCASSPVTGGTGELFFGEGSRLTVL.

J is TRBJ2-5 and V is TRBV28; 9 positions agree with TRBD1. The CDR3 has 15 residues. Germline-derived CDR1 and CDR2 are MDHEN and SYDVKM. The V and J ends lost 7 bases and 3 bases, in that order; junction bases with no gene match: 9. CDR3 in amino acids: CASTTFRDREETQYF. In DNA form, the CDR3 reads TGTGCCAGCACGACTTTTAGGGACAGGGAAGAGACCCAGTACTTC.

V and J are TRBV19 and TRBJ1-2; D perhaps matches TRBD1 (6 bases). The germline CDR1 and CDR2 sequences are LNHDA and SQIVND (reference sequence). This CDR3 comprises 16 residues. Trimming left V 4 bases short and J 3 bases short, with 18 bases between. In DNA, the CDR3 is TGTGCCAGTAGTACAATCTCCGGCGACAGGTACTATGGCTACACCTTC. Translated, it gives CASSTISGDRYYGYTF.

V is TRBV6-5 and J is TRBJ2-3; D remains unclear. V shed 0 bases and J shed 3 bases, with 7 bases lying between them. The V gene's germline CDR1 is MNHEY and CDR2 SVGAGI. The CDR3 contains 14 residues. The CDR3 spells CASSYSASTDTQYF. CDR3 sequence (DNA): TGTGCCAGCAGTTACTCCGCTAGTACAGATACGCAGTATTTT.

The CDR3 DNA sequence: TGTGCCAGCAGCCAAACCAGGGAACCCTACGAGCAGTACTTC. It codes for CASSQTREPYEQYF. The chain is built from TRBV14 and TRBJ2-7, with a weak D call TRBD1 (5 bases). Germline V gene sequence: CDR1 SGHDN, CDR2 FVKESK. The CDR3 has 14 amino acids. Between the trimmed V and J ends, which lost 2 bases and 2 bases, there was a span of 10 bases.

The chain recombines TRBV6-5 with TRBJ2-3, with TRBD1 matching over 7 bases. The germline gives CDR1 MNHEY, CDR2 SVGAGI. CDR3 size: 15 residues. The V and J ends lost 6 bases and 2 bases, in that order; junction bases with no gene match: 8. CDR3 loop: CASSLTGAPTDTQYF. The DNA for the CDR3 is TGTGCCAGCAGCCTCACAGGGGCCCCCACAGATACGCAGTATTTT.

The chain employs TRBV25-1 and TRBJ2-5; D may be TRBD2 (5 bases). With 2 bases removed from V and 0 bases from J, the gap between germline ends came to 13 bases. Looked up from germline, CDR1 is MGHDK and CDR2 is SYGVNS. CDR3 length: 16 residues. The CDR3 nucleotides are TGTGCCAGCAGTGAAGGATCTAGCCTTTACCAAGAGACCCAGTACTTC. Translating gives CASSEGSSLYQETQYF.

The rearrangement uses TRBV27 and TRBJ1-2; 9 nucleotides agree with TRBD1. This CDR3 has 14 residues. Germline CDR1 and CDR2: MNHEY and SMNVEV (reference sequence). The trim removed 5 bases at V and 2 bases at J, leaving 3 bases unmatched. The CDR3 DNA is TGTGCCAGCAGTCTAACAGGGGGCAACTATGGCTACACCTTC. Translation gives CASSLTGGNYGYTF.

The chain carries TRBV2 and TRBJ2-7; D perhaps matches TRBD1 (6 bases). The V and J ends lost 7 bases and 9 bases respectively, with 28 bases between them. This CDR3 spans 16 amino acids. The V gene's germline CDR1 is SNHLY and CDR2 FYNNEI. The CDR3 loop reads CASTPRGLAPRIGQYF. CDR3 DNA: TGTGCCAGCACCCCCAGGGGTCTAGCCCCCCGTATCGGGCAGTACTTC.

The chain recombines TRBV10-3 with TRBJ1-1; tentative D call: TRBD1 (5 bases). The CDR3 extends over 14 amino acids. V was pared by 0 bases and J by 5 bases, with 10 bases between. CDR1 ENHRY and CDR2 SYGVKD come from the germline V gene. DNA for the CDR3: TGTGCCATCAGTGAGTCGAACGGGGGGACTGAAGCTTTCTTT. Translating gives CAISESNGGTEAFF.

The chain couples TRBV9 to TRBJ2-7; D uncertain. From germline, CDR1 is SGDLS and CDR2 YYNGEE. This CDR3 has 13 amino acids. V lost 4 bases and J lost 6, with 14 bases in between. CDR3 residues: CASSPQSGGEQYF. The CDR3, as DNA: TGTGCCAGCAGCCCTCAAAGTGGCGGCGAGCAGTACTTC. Full variable domain (outside the CDR3, taken from reference TRBV9 and TRBJ2-7): DSGVTQTPKHLITATGQRVTLRCSPRSGDLSVYWYQQSLDQGLQFLIQYYNGEERAKGNILERFSAQQFPDLHSELNLSSLELGDSALYFCASSPQSGGEQYFGPGTRLTVT.

Remarks on this clone: This sample includes further DNA sequences coding for the same CDR3. This chain uses TRBV29-1 with TRBJ1-2; TRBD1 matches 10 bases. This CDR3 region has 13 residues. The germline V gene encodes CDR1 SQVTM and CDR2 ANQGSEA. The V segment lost 6 bases and the J segment 5 bases; nucleotides outside the gene matches: 6. CDR3 region: CSVRDRGNYGYTF. The CDR3 DNA sequence: TGCAGCGTCCGGGACAGGGGTAATTATGGCTACACCTTC.

The chain is built from TRBV6-5 and TRBJ1-5; weak D call: TRBD1 (5 bases). The V end lost 2 bases, the J end lost 2 bases, and 7 bases lay between the germline ends. This CDR3 spans 14 amino acids. The germline CDR1 and CDR2 sequences are MNHEY and SVGAGI. CDR3: CASSYTRGNQPQHF. The DNA for the CDR3 is TGTGCCAGCAGTTACACCAGGGGCAATCAGCCCCAGCATTTT.

CDR3 DNA sequence: TGCGCCAGCCAAACTAGCGGGGGGCTGAACACCGGGGAGCTGTTTTTT. It codes for CASQTSGGLNTGELFF. The chain is built from TRBV5-1 and TRBJ2-2, with 12 nucleotides matching TRBD2. The trim removed 7 bases at V and 1 base at J, leaving 5 bases unmatched. Germline-derived CDR1 and CDR2 are SGHRS and YFSETQ. The CDR3 length is 16 residues.

The chain joins TRBV7-9 to TRBJ2-1; the D gene is possibly TRBD2 (5 bases). This CDR3 contains 16 residues. Germline V gene lookup returns CDR1 SEHNR and CDR2 FQNEAQ (reference sequence). V lost 3 bases to trimming and J lost 0 bases, with 12 bases between them. The CDR3 nucleotides read TGTGCCAGCAGCTTCAAACTAGGGCTCTCCTACAATGAGCAGTTCTTC. This translates into CASSFKLGLSYNEQFF.

This sequence joins TRBV19 and TRBJ2-2, with D possibly matching TRBD2 (7 bases). CDR3 length equals 15 residues. V lost 2 bases, J lost 2 bases, and 9 bases lay in between. CDR1 LNHDA and CDR2 SQIVND come from the germline V gene (reference sequence). The CDR3 nucleotides read TGTGCCAGTAGTATACGGGGGGCTAACACCGGGGAGCTGTTTTTT. It encodes CASSIRGANTGELFF.

This chain uses TRBV11-2 with TRBJ2-6; D unclear. CDR1 is SGHAT, CDR2 FQNNGV, per germline. V lost 5 bases and J lost 0, with 5 bases in between. This CDR3 is built from 14 residues. CDR3 in amino acids: CASSPNSGANVLTF. The CDR3 bases are TGTGCCAGCAGCCCAAACTCTGGGGCCAACGTCCTGACTTTC.